This T cell receptor (beta chain) was observed in a study of blood T cell repertoires in COVID-19 (TCRdb year 2020). Concerning the study at large: Samples covering the acute and convalescent phases of COVID-19 were provided by collaborators in the United States, Italy and Spain. The material from the prospective study consisted of cDNA or gDNA derived from T cells, B-cell-depleted T cells, or PBMCs. Sample metadata almost always included a de-identified subject ID, COVID-19 status, age in years and sex. Subjects who had been exposed to COVID-19, were actively infected with it, or had recovered from it provided the deeply sampled blood TCRbeta repertoires that made up the dataset. Where available, HLA class I and class II types were taken from metadata supplied by the sample provider and were not determined by assay-based typing. Samples came from the ongoing ImmuneRACE study (first 160 participants) plus 1,254 subjects from 6 global collaborators. The repertoires were released in a freely available public database intended as a resource for research on the immune response to SARS-CoV-2. On the study overall, not on this receptor specifically: Clinical and demographic metadata were provided uncurated, with the amount varying by source and participant.

TCRbeta CDR3 regions were amplified from genomic DNA using the immunoSEQ Assay, a bias-controlled multiplex PCR. Under the source paper's analysis protocol: Within the assay, amplification of reference gene primers was used to estimate how many nucleated cells each sample contained. Sequence reads were collapsed and filtered to measure the absolute abundance of every unique TCRbeta CDR3 rearrangement. For each sample, productive Simpson clonality was calculated as the square root of Simpson's diversity index across productive rearrangements. Sourced from immuneACCESS, this table was stored by TCRdb with only in-frame sequences that have V and J called. A share of the clones is absent; for the studies checked, an unresolved V gene accounts for under half, and the remainder has no known explanation. Clone size and V and J calls were adopted from that table, with D and trimming inferred from the DNA. The sample contains under 45,000 clones, more than 60% of them found a single time. The top ten hold roughly 28% of the sample.

Remarks on this clone: Its antigen remains unidentified. Base qualities were left out, and no much larger clone turns up one base away.

The collaborating institutions used their own protocols to collect whole blood in K2EDTA tubes. Collaborator samples were shipped for TCRbeta analysis as frozen whole blood, isolated PBMCs, or DNA extracted from either sample type. Input material: peripheral blood. This TCR came from a woman in her 70s with acute or convalescent COVID-19.

The nucleotides are TGTGCCAGTAGTAGTGGGGCCCGCACCGGGGAGCTGTTTTTT. This translates into CASSSGARTGELFF. The sequence links TRBV19 to TRBJ2-2, with TRBD1 as a weak D call on 5 bases. V sheds 4 bases and J sheds 4 bases, leaving 10 bases between their ends. The CDR3 contains 14 residues, cysteine and phenylalanine counted. Left in the record is the CDR3 DNA by itself, 42 bases read in frame from the first base. CDR1 and CDR2, looked up from the germline V gene (reference sequence), are LNHDA and SQIVND.